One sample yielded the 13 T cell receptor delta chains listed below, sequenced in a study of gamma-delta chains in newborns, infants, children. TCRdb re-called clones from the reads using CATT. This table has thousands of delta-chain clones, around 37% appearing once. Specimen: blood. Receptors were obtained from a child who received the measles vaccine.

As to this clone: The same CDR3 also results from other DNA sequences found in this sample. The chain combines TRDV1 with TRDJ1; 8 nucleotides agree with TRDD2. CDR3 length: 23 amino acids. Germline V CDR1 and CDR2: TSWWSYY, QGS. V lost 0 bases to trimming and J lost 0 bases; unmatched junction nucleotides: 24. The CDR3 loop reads CALGELDFLRYPLGSKYTDKLIF. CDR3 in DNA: TGTGCTCTTGGGGAACTAGACTTCCTACGCTACCCTCTAGGTTCTAAGTACACCGATAAACTCATCTTT.

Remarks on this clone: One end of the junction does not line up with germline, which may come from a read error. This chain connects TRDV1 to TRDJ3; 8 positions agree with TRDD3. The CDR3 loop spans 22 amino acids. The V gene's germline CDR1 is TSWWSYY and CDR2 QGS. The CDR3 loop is CSGEPTFRLGGPSSWDTRQMFF. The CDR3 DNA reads TGCTCTGGGGAACCCACCTTCCGACTGGGGGGCCCTAGCTCCTGGGACACCCGACAGATGTTTTTC.

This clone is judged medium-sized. CDR3 amino acids: CACDTLNTWDTRQMFF. The DNA for the CDR3 is TGTGCCTGTGACACCCTTAATACCTGGGACACCCGACAGATGTTTTTC. The chain recombines TRDV2 with TRDJ3; unclear D gene. CDR3 size: 16 residues. Trimming took off 0 bases at V and 2 bases at J, with 7 bases between the two ends. CDR1 is GEAIGNYY, CDR2 EKD, per germline.

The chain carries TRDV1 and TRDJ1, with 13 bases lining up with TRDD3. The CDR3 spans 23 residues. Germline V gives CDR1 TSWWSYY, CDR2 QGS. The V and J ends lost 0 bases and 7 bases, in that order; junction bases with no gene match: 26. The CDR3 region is CALGELSDTIILGDTWDTFKLIF. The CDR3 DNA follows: TGTGCTCTTGGGGAACTTTCCGATACCATTATACTGGGGGATACGTGGGATACCTTTAAACTCATCTTT.

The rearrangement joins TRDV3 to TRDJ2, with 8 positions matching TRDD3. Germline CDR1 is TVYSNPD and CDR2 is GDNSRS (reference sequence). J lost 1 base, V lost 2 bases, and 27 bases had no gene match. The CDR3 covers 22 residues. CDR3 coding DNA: TGTGCCTTTTCCCCCTTTTCACCCCACCGATCCTACTGGGGGTTTTTGACAGCACAACTCTTCTTT. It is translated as CAFSPFSPHRSYWGFLTAQLFF.

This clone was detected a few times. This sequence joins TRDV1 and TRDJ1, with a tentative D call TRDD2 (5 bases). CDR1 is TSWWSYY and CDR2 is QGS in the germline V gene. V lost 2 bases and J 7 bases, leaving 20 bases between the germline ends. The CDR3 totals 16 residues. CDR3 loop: CALGESLLRDLTKLIF. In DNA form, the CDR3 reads TGTGCTCTTGGGGAAAGCCTCCTTCGTGATCTCACTAAACTCATCTTT.

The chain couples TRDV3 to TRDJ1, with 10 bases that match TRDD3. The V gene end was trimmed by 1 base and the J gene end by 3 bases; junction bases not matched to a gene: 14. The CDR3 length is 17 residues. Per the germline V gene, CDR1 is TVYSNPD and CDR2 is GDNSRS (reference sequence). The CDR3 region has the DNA TGTGCCTTTAAATCCGACTACTGGGGGATGGTGGCCGATAAACTCATCTTT. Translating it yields CAFKSDYWGMVADKLIF. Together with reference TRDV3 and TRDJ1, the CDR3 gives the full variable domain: CDKVTQSSPDQTVASGSEVVLLCTYDTVYSNPDLFWYRIRPDYSFQFVFYGDNSRSEGADFTQGRFSVKHILTQKAFHLVISPVRTEDSATYYCAFKSDYWGMVADKLIFGKGTRVTVEP.

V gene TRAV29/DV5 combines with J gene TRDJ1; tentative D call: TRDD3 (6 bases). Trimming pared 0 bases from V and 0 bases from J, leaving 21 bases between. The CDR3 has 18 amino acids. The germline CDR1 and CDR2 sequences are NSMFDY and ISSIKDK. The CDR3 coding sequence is TGTGCAGCAAGCGCGTGGGGGCGCGGACTGAGGGACACCGATAAACTCATCTTT. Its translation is CAASAWGRGLRDTDKLIF. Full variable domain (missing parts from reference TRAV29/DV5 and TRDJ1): DQQVKQNSPSLSVQEGRISILNCDYTNSMFDYFLWYKKYPAEGPTFLISISSIKDKNEDGRFTVFLNKSAKHLSLHIVPSQPGDSAVYFCAASAWGRGLRDTDKLIFGKGTRVTVEP.

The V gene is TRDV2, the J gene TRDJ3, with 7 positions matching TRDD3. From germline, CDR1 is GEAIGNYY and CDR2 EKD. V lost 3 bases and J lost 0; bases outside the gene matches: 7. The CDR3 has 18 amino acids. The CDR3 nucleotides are TGTGCCTGTGACGCCGTGGGGGAGAGCTCCTGGGACACCCGACAGATGTTTTTC. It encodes CACDAVGESSWDTRQMFF.

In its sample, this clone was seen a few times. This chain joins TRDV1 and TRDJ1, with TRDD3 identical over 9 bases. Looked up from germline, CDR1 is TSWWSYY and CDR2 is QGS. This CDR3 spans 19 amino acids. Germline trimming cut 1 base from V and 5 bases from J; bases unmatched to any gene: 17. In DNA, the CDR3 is TGTGCTCTTGGGGAACCCCCTTTCGACGTGGGGGATAGGCAGGATAAACTCATCTTT. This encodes CALGEPPFDVGDRQDKLIF.

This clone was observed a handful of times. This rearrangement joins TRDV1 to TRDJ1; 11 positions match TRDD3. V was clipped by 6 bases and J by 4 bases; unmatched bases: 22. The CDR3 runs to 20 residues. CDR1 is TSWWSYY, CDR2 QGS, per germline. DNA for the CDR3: TGTGCTCTTGGACAAGCCTCCCTACTGTCTGGGGGATACCCCTACGATAAACTCATCTTT. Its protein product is CALGQASLLSGGYPYDKLIF.

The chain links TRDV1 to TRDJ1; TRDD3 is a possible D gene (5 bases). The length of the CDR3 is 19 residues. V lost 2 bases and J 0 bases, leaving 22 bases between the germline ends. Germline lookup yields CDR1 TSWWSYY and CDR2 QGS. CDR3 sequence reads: CALGETPIPHGMYTDKLIF. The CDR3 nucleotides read TGTGCTCTTGGGGAAACCCCTATCCCACACGGGATGTACACCGATAAACTCATCTTT.

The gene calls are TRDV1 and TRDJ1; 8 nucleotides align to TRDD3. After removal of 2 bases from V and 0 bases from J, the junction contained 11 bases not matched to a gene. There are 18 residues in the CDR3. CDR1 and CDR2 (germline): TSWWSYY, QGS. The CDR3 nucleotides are TGTGCTCTTGGGGAAACTCACTGGGGGTGCAAGTACACCGATAAACTCATCTTT. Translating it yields CALGETHWGCKYTDKLIF.